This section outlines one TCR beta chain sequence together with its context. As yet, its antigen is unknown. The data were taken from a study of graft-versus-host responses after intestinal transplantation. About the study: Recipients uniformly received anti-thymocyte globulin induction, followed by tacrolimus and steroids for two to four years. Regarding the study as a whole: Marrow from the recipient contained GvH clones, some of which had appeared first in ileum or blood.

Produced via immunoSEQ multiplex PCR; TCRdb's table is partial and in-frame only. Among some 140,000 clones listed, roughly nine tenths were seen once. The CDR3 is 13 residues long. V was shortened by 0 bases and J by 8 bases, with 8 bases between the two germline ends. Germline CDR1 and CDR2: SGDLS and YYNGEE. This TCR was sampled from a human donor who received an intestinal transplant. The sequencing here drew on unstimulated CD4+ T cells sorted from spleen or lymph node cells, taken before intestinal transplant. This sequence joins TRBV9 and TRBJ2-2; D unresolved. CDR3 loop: CASSVVAEGELFF. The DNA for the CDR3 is TGTGCCAGCAGCGTAGTTGCGGAGGGGGAGCTGTTTTTT.